This TCR beta chain was obtained from a study of control samples from healthy donors and cancer patients (dated by TCRdb to about 2020). Preparation of the library involved the immunoSEQ multiplex PCR assay. In TCRdb, the immuneACCESS table is reduced to in-frame sequences with V and J assigned. These tables do not hold every clone; where another copy was compared, an unresolved V gene accounts for under half, and the others remain unexplained. The sample table shows tens of thousands of clones, and around four fifths are seen once. Clones ranked in the top ten supply about 50% of the sample. This clone showed up just a few times. The antigen it binds to is not known. The sample holds no much larger clone one base away, and base qualities are not on file. The CDR1 and CDR2 encoded by the germline V gene are SGHTS and YDEGEE. The CDR3 holds 12 amino acids from the cysteine to the phenylalanine. CDR3 DNA only is kept here, 36 bases in frame from base 1. At the junction V is shortened by 3 bases and J by 11 bases, with 14 bases in between.

This receptor was identified in a man in his sixties in good health. Input material: blood. This sequence uses TRBV5-8 and TRBJ1-1, with the D segment identity uncertain. CDR3 sequence: CASSSLLNSAFF. The sequenced DNA is TGTGCCAGCAGCTCCCTCTTAAATAGCGCTTTCTTT. When the CDR3 is completed using the reference TRBV5-8 and TRBJ1-1 genes on either side, the full variable domain is EAGVTQSPTHLIKTRGQQATLRCSPISGHTSVYWYQQALGLGLQFLLWYDEGEERNRGNFPPRFSGRQFPNYSSELNVNALELEDSALYLCASSSLLNSAFFGQGTRLTVV.